One sample yielded the 21 T cell receptor beta chains listed below, sequenced in a study of OX40 agonist ivuxolimab in advanced cancers. Profiled with immunoSEQ multiplex PCR; TCRdb holds only in-frame clones, not every one. The data hold tens of thousands of clones, with about 90% observed a single time. The sequenced sample was CD4+ or CD8+ T cells sorted from blood, obtained in a trial of the OX40 agonist ivuxolimab. The receptors come from an adult with an advanced solid tumor such as melanoma, head and neck, liver or kidney cancer.

This clone was seen just once. The chain joins TRBV7-3 to TRBJ2-5, with TRBD2 identical over 12 bases. Germline V gene sequence: CDR1 SGHTA, CDR2 FQGTGA. V lost 5 bases, J lost 5 bases, and 3 bases stayed unmatched. CDR3 length: 14 amino acids. The CDR3 coding sequence is TGTGCCAGCAGCCCGACTAGCGGGGGTGAGACCCAGTACTTC. Its protein is CASSPTSGGETQYF. Variable domain in full (rest from reference TRBV7-3 and TRBJ2-5): GAGVSQTPSNKVTEKGKYVELRCDPISGHTALYWYRQSLGQGPEFLIYFQGTGAADDSGLPNDRFFAVRPEGSVSTLKIQRTERGDSAVYLCASSPTSGGETQYFGPGTRLLVL.

V is TRBV6-5 and J is TRBJ2-7, with D possibly matching TRBD2 (6 bases). V lost 6 bases, J lost 5 bases, and 11 bases lay in between. Germline CDR1 is MNHEY and CDR2 is SVGAGI. The CDR3 totals 12 residues. The CDR3, as DNA: TGTGCCAGCAGCAACGCGGGAAACGAGCAGTACTTC. It is translated as CASSNAGNEQYF.

This sequence joins TRBV7-9 and TRBJ1-2, with 7 bases lining up with TRBD1. CDR1 SEHNR and CDR2 FQNEAQ come from the germline V gene (reference sequence). The CDR3 covers 13 residues. V lost 5 bases and J lost 7; bases outside the gene matches: 7. This CDR3 is CASSPEGAFGYTF. The CDR3 DNA reads as TGTGCCAGCAGCCCCGAGGGGGCATTTGGCTACACCTTC. Based on the CDR3 plus reference TRBV7-9 and TRBJ1-2, the full variable domain is DTGVSQNPRHKITKRGQNVTFRCDPISEHNRLYWYRQTLGQGPEFLTYFQNEAQLEKSRLLSDRFSAERPKGSFSTLEIQRTEQGDSAMYLCASSPEGAFGYTFGSGTRLTVV.

The chain has TRBV6-5 and TRBJ1-1, with a weak D call TRBD1 (5 bases). The germline V gene has CDR1 MNHEY and CDR2 SVGAGI. The V gene lost 2 bases and the J gene lost 1 base, with 8 bases spanning the gap. This CDR3 has 14 residues. In DNA form, the CDR3 reads TGTGCCAGCAGTTACGACAGACAGAACACTGAAGCTTTCTTT. The encoded protein is CASSYDRQNTEAFF.

V gene TRBV29-1 combines with J gene TRBJ2-1; D may be TRBD1 (6 bases). Trimming took 6 bases from V and 7 from J, leaving 22 bases between them. This CDR3 region has 15 residues. Germline V gene sequence: CDR1 SQVTM, CDR2 ANQGSEA. The CDR3 coding sequence is TGCAGCGTAGCCTCTTGGACAGCCTACCGGAATGAGCAGTTCTTC. Translating gives CSVASWTAYRNEQFF.

CDR3 region: CASSLEGGRRLSGNTIYF. The CDR3, as DNA: TGTGCCAGCAGCTTAGAGGGAGGCCGACGCCTCTCTGGAAACACCATATATTTT. The chain combines TRBV7-6 with TRBJ1-3; D uncertain. The CDR3 contains 18 residues. V lost 1 base to trimming and J lost 0 bases, with 16 bases between them. Germline V lookup: CDR1 SGHVS, CDR2 FNYEAQ.

The chain is built from TRBV28 and TRBJ1-2; D uncertain. Germline V gives CDR1 MDHEN, CDR2 SYDVKM. The CDR3 length is 14 residues. Trimming stripped 0 bases from V and 1 base from J, with 6 bases between. In DNA, the CDR3 is TGTGCCAGCAGTTTATGGCTGAGTAACTATGGCTACACCTTC. Encoded protein: CASSLWLSNYGYTF.

The rearrangement links TRBV18 to TRBJ1-2; possibly TRBD1 for D (5 bases). The CDR3 spans 15 residues. Trimming removed 3 bases at V and 4 bases at J, with 15 bases between. Germline CDR1 and CDR2: KGHSH and LQKENI. CDR3: CASSPSDQGLYGYTF. CDR3 bases: TGTGCCAGCTCACCTTCGGACCAGGGCCTCTATGGCTACACCTTC.

The chain recombines TRBV7-8 with TRBJ2-7; tentative D call: TRBD2 (6 bases). CDR1 SGHVS and CDR2 FQNEAQ come from the germline V gene. V lost 4 bases, J lost 0 bases, and 22 bases lay in between. This CDR3 has 18 amino acids. CDR3 in DNA: TGTGCCAGCAGCTCCCTCACTGTCACGGCGGGGACCTCCTACGAGCAGTACTTC. It is translated as CASSSLTVTAGTSYEQYF.

CDR3 sequence: CASSEEEGAKLFF. The CDR3 nucleotides are TGTGCCAGCAGTGAGGAGGAGGGAGCAAAACTGTTTTTT. V is TRBV2 and J is TRBJ1-4; no firm D call. The CDR3 sequence is 13 residues long. Between the trimmed V and J ends, which lost 3 bases and 10 bases, there was a span of 12 bases. Germline V lookup: CDR1 SNHLY, CDR2 FYNNEI.

The J gene is TRBJ2-1, the V gene TRBV30; no clear D gene. CDR1 is GTSNPN, CDR2 SVGIG, per germline (reference sequence). The V end lost 2 bases, the J end lost 2 bases, and 13 bases lay between the germline ends. The CDR3 covers 15 residues. The CDR3 loop is CAWSRSLSTYNEQFF. CDR3 bases: TGTGCCTGGAGTCGCTCCCTGAGTACCTACAATGAGCAGTTCTTC.

The rearrangement joins TRBV29-1 to TRBJ2-3, with D hard to call. The germline CDR1 and CDR2 sequences are SQVTM and ANQGSEA. Trimming shortened V by 6 bases and J by 0 bases, and 7 bases separated the two germline ends. The CDR3 sequence is 12 residues long. As DNA, the CDR3 is TGCAGCGTCGAACCGAGCACAGATACGCAGTATTTT. As protein: CSVEPSTDTQYF.

The chain combines TRBV5-4 with TRBJ2-5, with 7 bases fitting TRBD2. The V segment lost 4 bases and the J segment 5 bases; nucleotides outside the gene matches: 8. The CDR3 has 14 residues. Germline CDR1 is SGHNT and CDR2 is YYREEE (reference sequence). CDR3 DNA sequence: TGTGCCAGCAGCCAAGAAGTGGGAGGGGAGACCCAGTACTTC. This codes for CASSQEVGGETQYF.

This chain joins TRBV19 and TRBJ1-4, with D perhaps TRBD1 (5 bases). CDR1 is LNHDA, CDR2 SQIVND, per germline (reference sequence). CDR3 length equals 13 residues. V was pared by 7 bases and J by 5 bases, with 11 bases between. The CDR3 spells CASTLGRNEKLFF. The CDR3 coding sequence is TGTGCCAGTACCTTGGGACGGAATGAAAAACTGTTTTTT.

The chain recombines TRBV29-1 with TRBJ2-4; D may be TRBD1 (7 bases). Deletions cut 0 bases from V and 6 bases from J, with 18 bases between. Per the germline V gene, CDR1 is SQVTM and CDR2 is ANQGSEA. The CDR3 runs 16 residues. The chain's CDR3 is CSVEDWGEQGTNIQYF. In DNA, the CDR3 is TGCAGCGTTGAAGACTGGGGGGAACAGGGGACAAACATTCAGTACTTC.

This chain joins TRBV27 and TRBJ2-3; possible D gene TRBD1, 6 bases. Trimming left V 2 bases short and J 3 bases short, with 12 bases between. This CDR3 region has 15 residues. Germline-derived CDR1 and CDR2 are MNHEY and SMNVEV (reference sequence). The CDR3 protein is CASSLGWQGTDTQYF. The CDR3 region has the DNA TGTGCCAGCAGTTTAGGTTGGCAGGGGACAGATACGCAGTATTTT.

The chain combines TRBV7-9 with TRBJ2-3, with D possibly TRBD1 on 6 matching bases. Germline values: CDR1 SEHNR, CDR2 FQNEAQ (reference sequence). CDR3 size: 12 residues. The CDR3 spells CGVAGGTDTQYF. Here the CDR3 DNA reads TGTGGGGTAGCAGGGGGCACAGATACGCAGTATTTT.

The V and J genes are TRBV5-4 and TRBJ2-6; D not certain. This CDR3 is 17 amino acids long. From germline, CDR1 is SGHNT and CDR2 YYREEE (reference sequence). V was pared by 6 bases and J by 0 bases, with 16 bases between. DNA for the CDR3: TGTGCCAGCAAAATTGGTCCGGGCAGCTCTGGGGCCAACGTCCTGACTTTC. Protein product: CASKIGPGSSGANVLTF.

V and J are TRBV25-1 and TRBJ1-2; tentative D call: TRBD1 (6 bases). Germline V CDR1 and CDR2: MGHDK, SYGVNS. The CDR3 sequence is 12 residues long. V lost 7 bases, J lost 4 bases, and 10 bases lay in between. CDR3 nucleotides: TGTGCCAGCACCGGACAGAGCTATGGCTACACCTTC. It specifies CASTGQSYGYTF.

This rearrangement joins TRBV5-4 to TRBJ2-7, with 8 bases aligning to TRBD1. This CDR3 is 16 amino acids long. The V and J ends lost 3 bases and 2 bases, in that order; junction bases with no gene match: 10. Germline values: CDR1 SGHNT, CDR2 YYREEE (reference sequence). CDR3 in DNA: TGTGCCAGCAGCTCAGGGACAGGAATACTGACCTACGAGCAGTACTTC. As protein: CASSSGTGILTYEQYF.

This chain connects TRBV9 to TRBJ2-2; 8 bases match TRBD2. CDR1 SGDLS and CDR2 YYNGEE come from the germline V gene. The CDR3 runs 17 residues. Trimming took 0 bases from V and 2 from J; bases not matched to a gene: 6. The CDR3 reads CASSVGPAGVNTGELFF. CDR3 bases: TGTGCCAGCAGCGTAGGACCAGCGGGGGTTAACACCGGGGAGCTGTTTTTT.